Listed below are T cell receptor beta chains from one sample, sequenced in a study of PD-L1 blockade in urothelial cancer. Using immunoSEQ multiplex PCR, the repertoire was profiled, and TCRdb retains in-frame clones only, with some absent. The sample contains more than 80,000 clones, about 81% of which appear only once. The sample in question was PBMCs, obtained around atezolizumab (anti-PD-L1) treatment. Receptors were obtained from a man between 65 and 85 years old with urothelial cancer. Both conserved end residues are part of each CDR3. The D gene is left open where the match is weak. Expanded clones are given a class, and other clones once, few, many or no size at all.

J: TRBJ2-3; D: -; size: -; length: 13; V: TRBV14; CDR3: CASSQRQRDTQYF; DNA: TGTGCCAGCAGCCAACGACAGAGAGATACGCAGTATTTT
J: TRBJ2-5; D: -; size: -; length: 16; V: TRBV7-9; CDR3: CASSFPSRQLQETQYF; DNA: TGTGCCAGCAGCTTCCCCTCCAGACAGCTTCAAGAGACCCAGTACTTC
J: TRBJ2-7; D: TRBD1; size: -; length: 15; V: TRBV5-1; CDR3: CASSIAGTASYEQYF; DNA: TGCGCCAGCAGCATAGCCGGGACAGCATCCTACGAGCAGTACTTC
J: TRBJ1-1; D: -; size: -; length: 11; V: TRBV29-1; CDR3: CSVASHTEAFF; DNA: TGCAGCGTTGCGAGCCACACTGAAGCTTTCTTT
J: TRBJ1-5; D: -; size: -; length: 15; V: TRBV19; CDR3: CASSRTRNSNQPQHF; DNA: TGTGCCAGTTCGAGGACAAGAAATAGCAATCAGCCCCAGCATTTT
J: TRBJ1-1; D: -; size: -; length: 13; V: TRBV6-1; CDR3: CASTLSVNTEAFF; DNA: TGTGCCAGCACCCTTTCAGTGAACACTGAAGCTTTCTTT
J: TRBJ1-1; D: -; size: -; length: 14; V: TRBV7-9; CDR3: CASSQYSGNTEAFF; DNA: TGTGCCAGCAGCCAATACTCAGGGAACACTGAAGCTTTCTTT
J: TRBJ1-3; D: -; size: -; length: 15; V: TRBV7-3; CDR3: CASSLAGSGGNTIYF; DNA: TGTGCCAGCAGCTTAGCGGGATCCGGAGGAAACACCATATATTTT
J: TRBJ2-5; D: TRBD2; size: -; length: 15; V: TRBV11-3; CDR3: CASSKDGLARETQYF; DNA: TGTGCCAGCAGTAAAGACGGACTAGCACGGGAGACCCAGTACTTC
J: TRBJ2-7; D: -; size: -; length: 12; V: TRBV5-1; CDR3: CASSLTGTEQYF; DNA: TGCGCCAGCAGCTTAACCGGGACAGAGCAGTACTTC
J: TRBJ2-3; D: -; size: medium-sized; length: 15; V: TRBV7-9; CDR3: CASSPGQGGTDTQYF; DNA: TGTGCCAGCAGCCCCGGACAGGGAGGGACAGATACGCAGTATTTT
J: TRBJ2-3; D: -; size: -; length: 15; V: TRBV27; CDR3: CASSLRLEGAYTQYF; DNA: TGTGCCAGCAGTTTACGTTTGGAGGGGGCGTACACGCAGTATTTT
J: TRBJ2-7; D: TRBD1; size: -; length: 15; V: TRBV7-7; CDR3: CASSLGTGRHYEQYF; DNA: TGTGCTAGCAGCTTGGGGACAGGGAGGCACTACGAGCAGTACTTC
J: TRBJ1-2; D: TRBD1; size: -; length: 14; V: TRBV7-9; CDR3: CASGDRATHYGYTF; DNA: TGTGCCAGCGGGGACAGGGCAACGCATTATGGCTACACCTTC
J: TRBJ1-1; D: -; size: -; length: 12; V: TRBV6-1; CDR3: CASSDLEEQAFF; DNA: TGTGCCAGCAGTGATTTGGAGGAGCAAGCTTTCTTT
J: TRBJ2-5; D: -; size: -; length: 14; V: TRBV2; CDR3: CASSEGRGQETQYF; DNA: TGTGCCAGCAGTGAAGGAAGGGGACAAGAGACCCAGTACTTC
J: TRBJ1-4; D: TRBD1; size: -; length: 16; V: TRBV11-2; CDR3: CASSPGQGTANEKLFF; DNA: TGTGCCAGCAGCCCGGGACAGGGGACGGCTAATGAAAAACTGTTTTTT
J: TRBJ2-1; D: TRBD2; size: -; length: 17; V: TRBV5-6; CDR3: CASSPLSLAGESNEQFF; DNA: TGTGCCAGCAGCCCCCTCTCACTAGCGGGAGAGTCCAATGAGCAGTTCTTC
J: TRBJ1-2; D: -; size: -; length: 13; V: TRBV5-4; CDR3: CASSHQTGHDYTF; DNA: TGTGCCAGCAGCCACCAGACAGGTCATGACTACACCTTC
J: TRBJ2-1; D: TRBD2; size: -; length: 14; V: TRBV28; CDR3: CASSGLAGVNEQFF; DNA: TGTGCCAGCAGCGGACTAGCGGGAGTCAATGAGCAGTTCTTC
J: TRBJ2-7; D: TRBD2; size: -; length: 15; V: TRBV7-2; CDR3: CASTPLSGISYEQYF; DNA: TGTGCCAGCACCCCCCTAAGCGGGATCTCCTACGAGCAGTACTTC
J: TRBJ1-2; D: TRBD1; size: -; length: 15; V: TRBV27; CDR3: CASSPPGQGDYGYTF; DNA: TGTGCCAGCAGTCCTCCGGGACAGGGAGACTATGGCTACACCTTC
J: TRBJ2-3; D: -; size: -; length: 13; V: TRBV19; CDR3: CASSEALADTQYF; DNA: TGTGCCAGTAGTGAGGCTTTAGCAGATACGCAGTATTTT
J: TRBJ2-7; D: -; size: -; length: 18; V: TRBV7-9; CDR3: CASSLARGGHSYSYEQYF; DNA: TGTGCCAGCAGCTTAGCGCGGGGAGGACACTCCTATAGCTACGAGCAGTACTTC
J: TRBJ1-1; D: -; size: -; length: 13; V: TRBV2; CDR3: CASSEIRNTEAFF; DNA: TGTGCCAGCAGTGAAATTAGGAACACTGAAGCTTTCTTT
J: TRBJ1-3; D: TRBD1; size: -; length: 16; V: TRBV5-1; CDR3: CASSATGGESGNTIYF; DNA: TGCGCCAGCAGCGCAACAGGGGGCGAATCTGGAAACACCATATATTTT
J: TRBJ1-1; D: -; size: -; length: 15; V: TRBV6-6; CDR3: CASSYNPGQNTEAFF; DNA: TGTGCCAGCAGTTATAATCCCGGACAGAACACTGAAGCTTTCTTT
J: TRBJ2-1; D: -; size: -; length: 16; V: TRBV29-1; CDR3: CSVPTLAGSSYNEQFF; DNA: TGCAGCGTTCCCACCTTGGCCGGGAGCTCCTACAATGAGCAGTTCTTC
J: TRBJ2-1; D: TRBD1; size: -; length: 15; V: TRBV18; CDR3: CASSLPTGLRNEQFF; DNA: TGTGCCAGCTCACTCCCGACAGGGCTCAGGAATGAGCAGTTCTTC
J: TRBJ2-1; D: -; size: once; length: 12; V: TRBV18; CDR3: CASSPTGNEQFF; DNA: TGTGCCAGCTCACCAACAGGCAATGAGCAGTTCTTC
J: TRBJ1-5; D: -; size: -; length: 14; V: TRBV6-5; CDR3: CASRPGTGNQPQHF; DNA: TGTGCCAGCAGACCCGGAACAGGGAATCAGCCCCAGCATTTT
J: TRBJ1-1; D: -; size: -; length: 16; V: TRBV4-2; CDR3: CASSHDGQGLYTEAFF; DNA: TGTGCCAGCAGCCATGACGGCCAGGGCTTGTACACTGAAGCTTTCTTT
J: TRBJ2-1; D: -; size: -; length: 16; V: TRBV7-9; CDR3: CASSPRGEGAYNEQFF; DNA: TGTGCCAGCAGCCCCCGGGGAGAGGGGGCCTACAATGAGCAGTTCTTC
J: TRBJ2-1; D: TRBD1; size: once; length: 14; V: TRBV19; CDR3: CASSSFDREYEQFF; DNA: TGTGCCAGTAGTTCTTTCGACAGGGAGTATGAGCAGTTCTTC
J: TRBJ1-2; D: -; size: -; length: 12; V: TRBV6-5; CDR3: CASTGGNYGYTF; DNA: TGTGCCAGTACGGGGGGAAACTATGGCTACACCTTC
J: TRBJ2-3; D: -; size: -; length: 16; V: TRBV2; CDR3: CASSEAQRGGRATQYF; DNA: TGTGCCAGCAGTGAAGCGCAGAGGGGGGGCAGGGCTACGCAGTATTTT
J: TRBJ2-6; D: -; size: -; length: 15; V: TRBV19; CDR3: CASMAAGSGANVLTF; DNA: TGTGCCAGTATGGCCGCAGGGTCTGGGGCCAACGTCCTGACTTTC
J: TRBJ1-4; D: -; size: many; length: 15; V: TRBV7-8; CDR3: CASGLQSGFNEKLFF; DNA: TGTGCCAGCGGCCTCCAAAGCGGGTTTAATGAAAAACTGTTTTTT
J: TRBJ2-3; D: -; size: -; length: 13; V: TRBV7-6; CDR3: CASSLPVTDTQYF; DNA: TGTGCCAGCAGCTTACCGGTGACAGATACGCAGTATTTT
J: TRBJ2-3; D: -; size: -; length: 15; V: TRBV5-1; CDR3: CASSLVAGSTDTQYF; DNA: TGCGCCAGCAGCTTAGTGGCGGGGAGCACAGATACGCAGTATTTT
J: TRBJ2-1; D: TRBD2; size: -; length: 14; V: TRBV7-2; CDR3: CASSLGLAGDEQFF; DNA: TGTGCCAGCAGCTTAGGACTAGCGGGAGATGAGCAGTTCTTC
J: TRBJ2-5; D: -; size: -; length: 17; V: TRBV21-1; CDR3: CASSTWRGRGGQETQYF; DNA: TGTGCCAGCAGCACCTGGCGGGGCCGCGGGGGTCAAGAGACCCAGTACTTC
J: TRBJ1-1; D: -; size: -; length: 17; V: TRBV5-1; CDR3: CASSLALTGGGNTEAFF; DNA: TGCGCCAGCAGCTTGGCCCTCACGGGGGGAGGGAACACTGAAGCTTTCTTT
J: TRBJ2-5; D: -; size: -; length: 14; V: TRBV19; CDR3: CASSENARAGTQYF; DNA: TGTGCCAGTAGTGAAAACGCCCGGGCGGGGACCCAGTACTTC
J: TRBJ1-1; D: -; size: few; length: 15; V: TRBV4-1; CDR3: CASSHLTAMNTEAFF; DNA: TGCGCCAGCAGCCACTTGACAGCCATGAACACTGAAGCTTTCTTT
J: TRBJ2-4; D: -; size: -; length: 13; V: TRBV11-3; CDR3: CASSPGRENIQYF; DNA: TGTGCCAGCAGTCCCGGGCGGGAAAACATTCAGTACTTC